These 24 T cell receptor beta chains share one sample of origin, sequenced in a study of CD8 T cells in ankylosing spondylitis (dated by TCRdb to the late 2010s). The library was prepared using 5' RACE. TCRdb shows the sequencer as Illumina HiSeq 2500. Through fastp at Q25 and MiXCR, TCRdb rebuilt clones from the public reads, retaining in-frame beta chains. Duplicate CDR3 protein sequences are folded into a single record with the most common DNA and genes. In all, the sample holds 150,000 to 200,000 distinct CDR3 sequences, and approximately 16% of those were seen once. Together, the top ten hold over 7.5% of the sample. Specimen: blood, either unsorted or a sorted T cell fraction (not recorded which). The receptors come from a male donor with ankylosing spondylitis or in good health (not recorded which).

There are a few counts of this clonotype. The rearrangement joins TRBV28 to TRBJ1-4; the match to TRBD1 covers 11 bases. Germline trimming cut 6 bases from V and 8 bases from J; bases unmatched to any gene: 5. This CDR3 is 14 amino acids long. Germline assignment: CDR1 MDHEN and CDR2 SYDVKM. CDR3 nucleotide sequence: TGTGCCAGCAGCCAGGACAGGGGGCGAGAAAAACTGTTTTTT. Protein product: CASSQDRGREKLFF.

This clonotype was observed a handful of times. The J gene is TRBJ1-1, the V gene TRBV3-1, with D possibly being TRBD1 (5 bases). In germline, CDR1 is LGHDT, CDR2 YNNKEL (reference sequence). CDR3 size: 11 residues. The V end was cut by 9 bases, the J end by 4 bases, with 9 bases between. CDR3 sequence (DNA): TGTGCCAGTCTAGGGGTCACTGAAGCTTTCTTT. Amino acid sequence: CASLGVTEAFF.

This clonotype was seen a few times. The chain links TRBV7-2 to TRBJ2-5, with TRBD2 matching over 8 bases. V dropped 0 bases and J dropped 4; count of bases not matched to a gene: 4. This CDR3 has 15 amino acids. Germline CDR1 SGHTA, CDR2 FQGNSA. CDR3: CASSLAAGRVETQYF. Written as DNA, the CDR3 is TGTGCCAGCAGCTTAGCTGCCGGGAGGGTAGAGACCCAGTACTTC.

This clonotype showed up just a few times. The V call is TRBV24-1, the J call TRBJ2-7; possibly TRBD2 for D (5 bases). V lost 3 bases and J 2 bases, leaving 13 bases between the germline ends. Germline loops: CDR1 KGHDR, CDR2 SFDVKD. The CDR3 totals 15 residues. CDR3 bases: TGTGCCACCAGTGATGCTGGTCCCGGGACCTACGAGCAGTACTTC. This translates into CATSDAGPGTYEQYF.

As regards this clonotype: The junction departs from the called germline gene at one end, perhaps through a read error. V usage is TRBV6-5 and J usage is TRBJ1-2, with D unclear. CDR1 and CDR2 from the germline V gene are MNHEY and SVGAGI. This CDR3 is built from 14 residues. The CDR3 reads CASSYGKMNYDYTF. CDR3 coding DNA: TGTGCCAGCAGTTACGGGAAGATGAACTATGACTACACCTTT.

The chain is built from TRBV30 and TRBJ2-2; D not resolved. Trimming took off 0 bases at V and 4 bases at J, with 12 bases between the two ends. This CDR3 is 15 amino acids long. Germline V gives CDR1 GTSNPN, CDR2 SVGIG (reference sequence). The chain's CDR3 is CAWSVGPTLTGELFF. The CDR3, as DNA: TGTGCCTGGAGTGTCGGGCCGACACTCACCGGGGAGCTGTTTTTT.

The chain is built from TRBV20-1 and TRBJ1-1; D is uncertain. The CDR3 is 13 residues long. V was shortened by 4 bases and J by 4 bases, with 13 bases between the two germline ends. Germline lookup yields CDR1 DFQATT and CDR2 SNEGSKA (reference sequence). CDR3 DNA sequence: TGCAGTGCTACAGACGGGCGGCCCACTGAAGCTTTCTTT. Protein product: CSATDGRPTEAFF.

At least ten counts were recorded for this clonotype. This chain joins TRBV19 and TRBJ1-5; no clear D. From germline, CDR1 is LNHDA and CDR2 SQIVND (reference sequence). V was shortened by 4 bases and J by 4 bases, with 8 bases between the two germline ends. CDR3 length: 13 amino acids. CDR3: CASSSVPNQPQHF. The CDR3, as DNA: TGTGCCAGTAGTAGTGTGCCGAATCAGCCCCAGCATTTT.

The table lists this clonotype with many counts. The DNA of the CDR3 is TGCAGTGCCCGGGTTGTAGCGTCATACACCGGGGAGCTGTTTTTT. Amino acid sequence: CSARVVASYTGELFF. The V gene is TRBV20-1, the J gene TRBJ2-2; D possibly corresponds to TRBD2 (5 bases). This CDR3 is 15 amino acids long. Germline V CDR1 and CDR2: DFQATT, SNEGSKA (reference sequence). Trimming pared 6 bases from V and 3 bases from J, leaving 17 bases between.

CDR3 region: CSARRSYNEQFF. DNA for the CDR3: TGCAGTGCTCGGCGGTCCTACAATGAGCAGTTCTTC. This chain uses TRBV20-1 with TRBJ2-1; D call uncertain. The CDR3 has 12 amino acids. The germline V and J ends were trimmed by 5 bases and 1 base, with 6 bases remaining between them. Germline values: CDR1 DFQATT, CDR2 SNEGSKA (reference sequence).

V and J are TRBV28 and TRBJ2-5; D remains ambiguous. CDR3 length: 14 amino acids. Trimming cost V 4 bases and J 2 bases, with 11 bases left between them. Germline lookup yields CDR1 MDHEN and CDR2 SYDVKM. This chain's CDR3 is CASSSPVGQETQYF. For the CDR3, the DNA is TGTGCCAGCAGTTCCCCGGTAGGGCAAGAGACCCAGTACTTC. The whole variable domain, filled in from reference TRBV28 and TRBJ2-5, reads DVKVTQSSRYLVKRTGEKVFLECVQDMDHENMFWYRQDPGLGLRLIYFSYDVKMKEKGDIPEGYSVSREKKERFSLILESASTNQTSMYLCASSSPVGQETQYFGPGTRLLVL.

This clonotype appeared a few times. The CDR3 here is CSVLRGGLAETQYF. The CDR3 DNA is TGCAGCGTTCTCCGGGGTGGGCTAGCAGAGACCCAGTACTTC. V gene TRBV29-1 combines with J gene TRBJ2-5, with D possibly matching TRBD2 (5 bases). The CDR3 has 14 amino acids. V lost 5 bases to trimming and J lost 4 bases, with 17 bases between them. The germline V gene encodes CDR1 SQVTM and CDR2 ANQGSEA.

Many counts were recorded for this clonotype. The chain employs TRBV11-2 and TRBJ1-1; a possible D gene is TRBD1 (5 bases). The CDR3 loop spans 15 amino acids. Germline CDR1 reads SGHAT; CDR2 reads FQNNGV. The V end was cut by 0 bases, the J end by 9 bases, with 17 bases between. This chain's CDR3 is CASSLDLWRGRQAFF. Written as DNA, the CDR3 is TGTGCCAGCAGCTTAGATTTATGGAGGGGTCGACAAGCTTTCTTT.

The J gene is TRBJ1-5, the V gene TRBV30, with D perhaps matching TRBD1 (5 bases). This CDR3 spans 13 amino acids. CDR1 and CDR2 (germline): GTSNPN, SVGIG (reference sequence). V was shortened by 4 bases and J by 1 base, with 8 bases between the two germline ends. The CDR3, as DNA: TGTGCCTGGACGCGGGGGAGCAATCAGCCCCAGCATTTT. Translation: CAWTRGSNQPQHF.

The V call is TRBV11-2, the J call TRBJ1-1; D ambiguous. CDR1 is SGHAT and CDR2 is FQNNGV in the germline V gene. CDR3 length equals 15 residues. The V gene lost 4 bases and the J gene lost 3 bases, with 15 bases spanning the gap. As DNA, the CDR3 is TGTGCCAGCAGCTCTGGACTAACGGGTGACACTGAAGCTTTCTTT. Translation gives CASSSGLTGDTEAFF.

This clonotype turned up a few times. This chain links TRBV7-2 with TRBJ1-1, with 8 bases identical to TRBD1. Germline CDR1 and CDR2: SGHTA and FQGNSA. With 7 bases clipped from V and 3 bases from J, the junction kept 7 bases outside the gene matches. The CDR3 consists of 14 residues. The CDR3 reads CASTLTGAYTEAFF. In DNA, the CDR3 is TGTGCCAGCACCTTGACAGGGGCCTACACTGAAGCTTTCTTT.

This clonotype has a count of ten or more. This chain joins TRBV6-1 and TRBJ2-5; TRBD2 agrees at 8 bases. V was clipped by 5 bases and J by 5 bases; unmatched bases: 7. The CDR3 has 14 amino acids. Germline V gives CDR1 MNHNS, CDR2 SASEGT. Here the CDR3 DNA reads TGTGCCAGCAGTCGGACTAGCTCCTCTGAGACCCAGTACTTC. The encoded protein is CASSRTSSSETQYF.

A word on this clonotype: It may be a read error: a sequence one base away is much more abundant. The gene calls are TRBV20-1 and TRBJ2-3; no definite D call. CDR1 and CDR2 (germline): DFQATT, SNEGSKA (reference sequence). CDR3 length: 14 amino acids. The CDR3 DNA reads TGCAGTGCTCCGACTCCCCCAAGCACAGATAGGCAGTATTTT. This sequence encodes CSAPTPPSTDRQYF.

This clonotype was seen ten or more times. The V and J genes are TRBV27 and TRBJ2-7, with 8 bases fitting TRBD2. This CDR3 has 15 amino acids. Germline CDR1 is MNHEY and CDR2 is SMNVEV (reference sequence). J lost 4 bases, V lost 5 bases, and 10 bases had no gene match. The DNA of the CDR3 is TGTGCCAGCAGTGCCTCAGCGGGAGCGTGGTACGAGCAGTACTTC. Its protein is CASSASAGAWYEQYF.

This clonotype has a handful of counts. V and J are TRBV2 and TRBJ2-7, with D perhaps matching TRBD2 (5 bases). This CDR3 region has 14 residues. Germline assignment: CDR1 SNHLY and CDR2 FYNNEI. With 1 base removed from V and 1 base from J, the gap between germline ends came to 8 bases. The CDR3 loop reads CASSEDSGSYEQYF. CDR3 DNA: TGTGCCAGCAGTGAAGATTCGGGATCCTACGAGCAGTACTTC.

The V gene is TRBV12-3 or TRBV12-4, the J gene TRBJ2-2; possibly TRBD2 for D (7 bases). This CDR3 has 15 amino acids. V lost 3 bases and J lost 5, with 13 bases in between. CDR3 nucleotides: TGTGCCAGCAGTTTGGGGGGGCTCGGGACCGGGGAGCTGTTTTTT. This sequence encodes CASSLGGLGTGELFF.

This clonotype came up many times. V is TRBV7-2 and J is TRBJ2-7, with D possibly TRBD1 on 6 matching bases. V lost 3 bases and J 2 bases, leaving 14 bases between the germline ends. Germline V CDR1 and CDR2: SGHTA, FQGNSA. The CDR3 contains 15 residues. This CDR3 is CASSLFAQGPYEQYF. CDR3 sequence (DNA): TGTGCCAGCAGCTTGTTCGCACAGGGCCCCTACGAGCAGTACTTC.

This clonotype turned up a few times. This chain's CDR3 is CASSNNPPLLRRGYEQYF. The CDR3 DNA reads as TGTGCCAGCAGTAATAACCCTCCACTCCTCCGGAGGGGATACGAGCAGTACTTC. The rearrangement joins TRBV6-9 to TRBJ2-7, with D perhaps TRBD2 (6 bases). Germline lookup yields CDR1 MNHGY and CDR2 SVAAGI. V lost 5 bases and J lost 4, with 27 bases in between. The CDR3 is made up of 18 amino acids.

The table lists this clonotype with many counts. The rearrangement links TRBV19 to TRBJ2-7; D is possibly TRBD2 (6 bases). Germline-derived CDR1 and CDR2 are LNHDA and SQIVND (reference sequence). The CDR3 runs 15 residues. The ends were cut back, 1 base at V and 2 bases at J, with 12 bases in the middle. CDR3 sequence (DNA): TGTGCCAGTAGTATAGCCGTTAGCGGAGCCTACGAGCAGTACTTC. Its translation is CASSIAVSGAYEQYF.